This TCR beta chain comes out of a study of neurological immune-mediated disorders. Notes on the study in general: Clinical features showed no association with the multiple sclerosis repertoire cluster, and MRI features showed none either.

Every sequencing run generated over 190 million TCR-beta sequences from 15-18 subjects. TCRdb re-called the 5' RACE reads through MiXCR, storing one row per CDR3 protein. This sample carries 45,000 to 60,000 distinct CDR3 sequences, 2.5% of them seen once, and the ten largest clones take around 2.8%. This clonotype was observed many times. The antigen is not known. Unsorted libraries were generated from 2 million PBMCs held at -80 degrees C. Source material: PBMCs. This clonotype was obtained from a man between 50 and 59 years old with multiple sclerosis.

The CDR3 protein is CASSVAGGDYNEQFF. The CDR3 DNA sequence: TGCGCCAGCAGCGTAGCGGGGGGTGACTACAATGAGCAGTTCTTC. This chain uses TRBV5-1 with TRBJ2-1; TRBD2 matches 10 bases. The germline gives CDR1 SGHRS, CDR2 YFSETQ. The CDR3 contains 15 residues. V lost 4 bases to trimming and J lost 3 bases; unmatched junction nucleotides: 4.